This TCR beta chain was obtained from a study of T cells after yellow fever vaccination (dated by TCRdb to about 2019). With regard to the full study: The SMART-Seq v4 Ultra Low Input RNA kit was used to prepare libraries from fractions with low cell numbers. Two healthy male donors made up the cohort, one aged 18 to 30 years and the other aged 30 to 40 years. To follow T-cell clones before and after primary and booster YFV17D yellow fever vaccination, bulk TCR alpha and beta repertoires were sequenced over time. Blood was drawn at multiple timepoints before and after primary and secondary immunization, with bulk PBMC replicates and cell subsets isolated.

TCR cDNA was synthesized by 5'RACE template switching, through which a universal primer site and unique molecular identifiers were introduced. Priming for cDNA synthesis came from both the TCR alpha and TCR beta constant segments. Library amplification used two PCR steps, and the second PCR step added sample barcodes and sequencing adapters. Sequencing of libraries was done on Illumina HiSeq 2500 (2x100 bp) or NovaSeq (2x150 bp). In the original analysis: Demultiplexing of reads and collapsing into UMI consensus sequences were performed with MIGEC, and V(D)J alignment was carried out with MiXCR. Clonotypes responding to the vaccine were identified with edgeR on replicate PBMC samples, with the criteria of FDR below 0.01 and a log2 fold change above 5 up to day 15. CD4 or CD8 identity was assigned to each bulk clonotype according to whether the clonotype was present at higher abundance in the sequenced CD4 repertoire or the sequenced CD8 repertoire. TCRdb took the public reads, trimmed them with fastp at Q25, ran MiXCR for clone calling and kept in-frame beta chains. CDR3 protein duplicates are merged, each entry listing the most common genes and DNA. The V and J calls were not made by the authors but by TCRdb's processing. This sample comprises about 400,000 distinct CDR3 sequences, more than 5.5% of them detected only once. The ten largest clones add up to approximately 16% of the sample.

The study at large found these results: Computational filtering was required because FACS-sorted repertoires could contain abundant contaminating clonotypes from the bulk population. Most clones expanded after primary vaccination were re-detected after the booster (almost 98% of CD4 and approximately 85% of CD8), suggesting broad memory maintenance. The secondary T-cell response was found to be weaker but faster than the primary response, with a peak reached on day 5 rather than on day 15. A small fraction of clonotypes appeared in both the CD4 and CD8 compartments, likely as a result of convergent recombination. Because the study included only a couple of donors, the extent to which the findings can be generalized is limited.

This clonotype was recorded a few times. What antigen it recognizes has not been identified. No qualities accompany the bases; no much larger clone lies one base away. Measured from the cysteine to the phenylalanine, the CDR3 is 13 residues long. Only the CDR3 part of the read is kept: 39 bases, read in frame from the first base. CDR1 and CDR2 were assigned from the germline V gene (reference sequence) as LNHDA and SQIVND. Trimming at the junction amounts to 3 bases on V and 6 bases on J, and the germline ends lie 12 bases apart. Taken with the paper, the label for treatment or condition translates to: live attenuated yellow fever vaccine strain. At every blood-draw timepoint, two biological replicates of bulk PBMCs were collected. A standard Ficoll-Paque protocol was used to isolate PBMCs from peripheral blood. TriZol was used to extract RNA from bulk PBMCs, from CD4 and CD8 fractions, and from dextramer-positive and dextramer-negative fractions.

Sequencing used PBMCs, obtained 5 days after the yellow fever booster vaccination. The sequence is built from TRBV19 and TRBJ2-7; matching of 5 bases hints at TRBD1 as the D gene. This TCR came from a young man who received the YFV17D yellow fever vaccine. The CDR3 protein is CASSIKTVGEQYF. The nucleotide sequence reads TGTGCCAGTAGTATCAAGACAGTCGGCGAGCAGTACTTC.